Listed below are T cell receptor beta chains from one sample, sequenced in a study of cytomegalovirus exposure and HLA in healthy donors. TCRdb's copy holds only in-frame clones and misses some; the assay was immunoSEQ multiplex PCR. The table has approximately 140,000 clones, approximately 80% seen once. Sequenced: PBMCs. All receptors come from a man between 35 and 55 years old in good health and CMV-seropositive. Both conserved end residues are part of each CDR3. Each record gives: CDR3 protein, CDR3 DNA, V gene, J gene, clone size, D gene. A D gene is named only where the DNA matches it firmly. The size entry is marked missing in some rows and otherwise reads once, few, many or a size class.

CDR3: CASSREGTQYF
DNA: TGTGCCAGCAGCCGGGAGGGCACCCAGTACTTC
V: TRBV4-2
J: TRBJ2-5
size: once
D: TRBD2

CDR3: CASSWGLVPGELFF
DNA: TGTGCCAGTAGTTGGGGCCTGGTACCCGGGGAGCTGTTTTTT
V: TRBV19
J: TRBJ2-2
size: few
D: .

CDR3: CASSLTSGNNEQFF
DNA: TGTGCCAGCAGTCTGACTAGCGGGAACAATGAGCAGTTCTTC
V: TRBV6-6
J: TRBJ2-1
size: .
D: TRBD2

CDR3: CASSEGSGSRTQYF
DNA: TGCGCCAGCAGTGAGGGTAGCGGGAGTAGAACGCAGTATTTT
V: TRBV10-1
J: TRBJ2-3
size: .
D: TRBD2

CDR3: CASTADRKKYEQYF
DNA: TGTGCCAGCACCGCCGACAGGAAGAAGTACGAGCAGTACTTC
V: TRBV6-4
J: TRBJ2-7
size: .
D: .

CDR3: CASRRTGATYEQYF
DNA: TGCGCCAGCAGGAGAACAGGGGCGACCTACGAGCAGTACTTC
V: TRBV5-1
J: TRBJ2-7
size: many
D: TRBD1

CDR3: CASSLDYYNEQFF
DNA: TGTGCCAGCAGCTTGGATTACTACAATGAGCAGTTCTTC
V: TRBV5-4
J: TRBJ2-1
size: .
D: .

CDR3: CASSLPPPRNEKLFF
DNA: TGTGCCAGCAGCCTGCCCCCCCCCAGGAATGAAAAACTGTTTTTT
V: TRBV28
J: TRBJ1-4
size: .
D: .

CDR3: CASSQDNRNTEAFF
DNA: TGCGCCAGCAGCCAAGATAACAGAAACACTGAAGCTTTCTTT
V: TRBV4-3
J: TRBJ1-1
size: once
D: .

CDR3: CASSLGGLSGSGNIQYF
DNA: TGTGCCAGCAGCTTGGGCGGTCTTAGCGGGAGCGGAAACATTCAGTACTTC
V: TRBV5-4
J: TRBJ2-4
size: few
D: TRBD2

CDR3: CASSQDSVVNEKLFF
DNA: TGCGCCAGCAGCCAAGATAGCGTGGTGAATGAAAAACTGTTTTTT
V: TRBV4-3
J: TRBJ1-4
size: .
D: .

CDR3: CASSSKGDEQFF
DNA: TGTGCCAGCAGCTCCAAAGGGGATGAGCAGTTCTTC
V: TRBV11-1
J: TRBJ2-1
size: .
D: .

CDR3: CASSPTGDTEAFF
DNA: TGTGCCAGTAGTCCTACAGGGGACACTGAAGCTTTCTTT
V: TRBV19
J: TRBJ1-1
size: .
D: TRBD1

CDR3: CASYSQGKAFF
DNA: TGTGCCAGCTATAGTCAGGGGAAAGCTTTCTTT
V: TRBV28
J: TRBJ1-1
size: .
D: .

CDR3: CASSIQAQTNTEAFF
DNA: TGTGCCAGTAGTATACAGGCCCAGACCAACACTGAAGCTTTCTTT
V: TRBV19
J: TRBJ1-1
size: .
D: .

CDR3: CASSEGTTGIYGYTF
DNA: TGTGCCAGCAGCGAGGGGACGACAGGGATCTATGGCTACACCTTC
V: TRBV9
J: TRBJ1-2
size: .
D: TRBD1

CDR3: CASSRDSRPYTF
DNA: TGTGCCAGCAGCCGGGACTCCCGGCCCTACACCTTC
V: TRBV21-1
J: TRBJ1-2
size: once
D: .

CDR3: CASSEVSGGGTGELFF
DNA: TGTGCCAGCAGCGAGGTCTCGGGGGGGGGCACCGGGGAGCTGTTTTTT
V: TRBV5-4
J: TRBJ2-2
size: .
D: TRBD2

CDR3: CASSPPTSGRNTGELFF
DNA: TGTGCCAGCTCACCACCGACTAGCGGGAGAAACACCGGGGAGCTGTTTTTT
V: TRBV18
J: TRBJ2-2
size: few
D: TRBD2

CDR3: CASSSRQGGNSPLHF
DNA: TGTGCCAGCAGTTCCCGACAGGGGGGAAATTCACCCCTCCACTTT
V: TRBV27
J: TRBJ1-6
size: few
D: TRBD1

CDR3: CASSLVGQKNTEAFF
DNA: TGTGCCAGCAGCTTGGTTGGGCAGAAGAACACTGAAGCTTTCTTT
V: TRBV5-5
J: TRBJ1-1
size: .
D: .

CDR3: CASTAGQGPNQPQHF
DNA: TGTGCCAGTACCGCAGGACAGGGCCCCAATCAGCCCCAGCATTTT
V: TRBV19
J: TRBJ1-5
size: .
D: TRBD1

CDR3: CASSVGGTTDTQYF
DNA: TGTGCCAGCAGCGTAGGAGGTACCACAGATACGCAGTATTTT
V: TRBV9
J: TRBJ2-3
size: .
D: .